This entry is about one TCR beta chain. No antigen is known for it. At one end, the junction sequence differs from germline, possibly due to a read error. The source of the thymus tissue was resections taken during corrective heart surgery. This record comes from a study of human thymus T cells. Study-level results: Thymic TCR repertoires of unrelated people reportedly overlapped highly.

CDR1 LNHNV and CDR2 YYDKDF come from the germline V gene (reference sequence). The CDR3 is 13 residues long. The method was immunoSEQ multiplex PCR; TCRdb's version includes in-frame clones alone and lacks a portion of them. The data hold about 78,000 clones, with 90% to 97% observed a single time. The chain recombines TRBV15 with TRBJ2-1; TRBD2 matches 7 bases. This clonotype was obtained from a boy under two years old with a congenital heart defect but otherwise immunologically healthy. The sequenced sample consisted of thymus tissue. The CDR3 nucleotides are TGTGCCACCAGCAGAGATCGGTGGACTAGGAAGCTCTTC. Translated: CATSRDRWTRKLF.